The T cell receptor (beta chain) described here comes from a study of OX40 agonist ivuxolimab in advanced cancers. Sequenced by immunoSEQ multiplex PCR; TCRdb stores in-frame clones only, minus some. The sample gives around 38,000 clones, 86% of which show up once; 12% is in the top ten. There are 14 residues in the CDR3. The germline V and J ends were trimmed by 0 bases and 3 bases, with 7 bases remaining between them. CDR1 SGHKS and CDR2 YYEKEE come from the germline V gene (reference sequence). The clonotype originates from an adult with an advanced solid tumor such as melanoma, head and neck, liver or kidney cancer. The rearrangement links TRBV5-5 to TRBJ1-5; D gene unclear. The sequences come from CD4+ or CD8+ T cells sorted from blood, collected in a trial of the OX40 agonist ivuxolimab. CDR3 region: CASSLGLLNQPQHF. The CDR3 DNA follows: TGTGCCAGCAGCTTGGGACTCCTCAATCAGCCCCAGCATTTT.